This T cell receptor (beta chain) comes out of a study of T cells after somatic rescue of genetic block. Per the germline V gene, CDR1 is MNHEY and CDR2 is SMNVEV (reference sequence). The length of the CDR3 is 16 residues. V was pared by 5 bases and J by 5 bases, with 9 bases of the junction left unmatched. The table came from immunoSEQ multiplex PCR; TCRdb's copy has only in-frame clones and leaves some out. This table holds approximately 12,000 clones, 70% to 75% found once. What was sequenced was peripheral blood mononuclear cells (PBMCs). This receptor was taken from a boy younger than 18. The chain joins TRBV27 to TRBJ2-5; 12 bases match TRBD1. The CDR3 spells CASSPGTGGWGETQYF. The CDR3, as DNA: TGTGCCAGCAGTCCCGGGACAGGGGGCTGGGGGGAGACCCAGTACTTC.